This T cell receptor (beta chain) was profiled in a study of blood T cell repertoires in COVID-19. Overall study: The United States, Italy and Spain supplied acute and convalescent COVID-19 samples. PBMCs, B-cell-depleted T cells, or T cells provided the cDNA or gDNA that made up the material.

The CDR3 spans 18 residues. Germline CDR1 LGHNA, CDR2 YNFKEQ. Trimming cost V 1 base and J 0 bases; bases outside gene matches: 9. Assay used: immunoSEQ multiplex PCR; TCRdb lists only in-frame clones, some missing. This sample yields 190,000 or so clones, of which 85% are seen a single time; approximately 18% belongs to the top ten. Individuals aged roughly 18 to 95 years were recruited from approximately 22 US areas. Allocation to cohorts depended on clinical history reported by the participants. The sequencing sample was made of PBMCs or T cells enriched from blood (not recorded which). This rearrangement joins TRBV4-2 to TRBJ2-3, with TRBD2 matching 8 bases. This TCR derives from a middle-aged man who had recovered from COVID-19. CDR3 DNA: TGTGCCAGCAGCCAAGCACTAGCGGAACGAACTAGCACAGATACGCAGTATTTT. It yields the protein CASSQALAERTSTDTQYF.